This entry lists 27 T cell receptor beta chains sequenced from one sample in a study of blood T cell repertoires in COVID-19. The data were produced by immunoSEQ multiplex PCR, yet TCRdb's version contains in-frame clones alone and is incomplete. This table holds about 31,000 clones, over 75% found once. Sequencing was carried out using peripheral blood. These receptors were taken from a man older than 75 with acute or convalescent COVID-19.

J is TRBJ1-4 and V is TRBV12-3 or TRBV12-4; TRBD1 agrees at 7 bases. The CDR3 sequence is 13 residues long. With V trimmed by 3 bases and J by 7 bases, 2 bases remained unmatched. In DNA, the CDR3 is TGTGCCAGCAGTTTCGCAGGGGGTGAAAAACTGTTTTTT. Amino acid sequence: CASSFAGGEKLFF.

The chain has TRBV5-1 and TRBJ1-2; TRBD1 matches 10 bases. The CDR3 has 15 residues. Losses at the gene ends were 3 bases for V and 5 bases for J; bases not matched to a gene: 7. CDR1 and CDR2 (germline): SGHRS, YFSETQ. CDR3 DNA sequence: TGCGCCAGCAGCTCTGGGACAGGGGACTTGTATGGCTACACCTTC. Amino acids: CASSSGTGDLYGYTF.

The V call is TRBV10-3, the J call TRBJ2-5; 12 positions agree with TRBD2. CDR1 is ENHRY, CDR2 SYGVKD, per germline. The CDR3 extends over 14 amino acids. Trimming removed 10 bases from V and 5 bases from J; junction bases left unmatched: 8. CDR3 loop: CASSTSGGTETQYF. CDR3 nucleotides: TGTGCCAGCTCGACTAGCGGGGGAACTGAGACCCAGTACTTC.

The rearrangement links TRBV7-2 to TRBJ2-7, with 7 positions matching TRBD2. V lost 3 bases and J lost 2; bases outside the gene matches: 7. CDR1 is SGHTA, CDR2 FQGNSA, per germline. The CDR3 has 15 amino acids. The DNA for the CDR3 is TGTGCCAGCAGCTTGGGGGGAGGGATGACCTACGAGCAGTACTTC. It is translated as CASSLGGGMTYEQYF.

The rearrangement uses TRBV7-2 and TRBJ1-1; 8 bases are a match to TRBD1. Germline CDR1 SGHTA, CDR2 FQGNSA. V was clipped by 5 bases and J by 1 base; unmatched bases: 0. The CDR3 is 13 amino acids. CDR3 in amino acids: CASSTGGNTEAFF. The CDR3 nucleotides read TGTGCCAGCAGCACAGGGGGGAACACTGAAGCTTTCTTT.

CDR3: CASSLKSGVGTQYF. DNA of the CDR3: TGTGCCAGCAGTCTAAAATCAGGGGTTGGGACCCAGTACTTC. This chain connects TRBV27 to TRBJ2-5; possibly TRBD1 for D (6 bases). In germline, CDR1 is MNHEY, CDR2 SMNVEV (reference sequence). Trimming removed 5 bases at V and 7 bases at J, with 17 bases between. The length of the CDR3 is 14 residues.

The rearrangement uses TRBV5-1 and TRBJ2-5; unclear D gene. V was pared by 0 bases and J by 5 bases, with 11 bases between. This CDR3 is 14 amino acids long. Germline CDR1 and CDR2: SGHRS and YFSETQ. The chain's CDR3 is CASSLDVGGETQYF. The CDR3 DNA follows: TGCGCCAGCAGCTTGGATGTAGGCGGTGAGACCCAGTACTTC.

The chain has TRBV29-1 and TRBJ2-3; 11 bases align to TRBD2. Trimming took 4 bases from V and 5 from J; bases not matched to a gene: 8. Germline V gene data show CDR1 as SQVTM and CDR2 as ANQGSEA. CDR3 length equals 15 residues. In DNA form, the CDR3 reads TGCAGCGTTGTTCTTAGCGGGGGGGCCATAGATACGCAGTATTTT. It is translated as CSVVLSGGAIDTQYF.

The chain combines TRBV9 with TRBJ2-2; D unresolved. Looked up from germline, CDR1 is SGDLS and CDR2 is YYNGEE. V lost 4 bases, J lost 1 base, and 8 bases lay in between. The CDR3 loop spans 14 amino acids. The CDR3 protein is CASSPRENTGELFF. The CDR3 bases are TGTGCCAGCAGCCCGAGAGAGAACACCGGGGAGCTGTTTTTT. The variable domain in full, completed from reference TRBV9 and TRBJ2-2, reads DSGVTQTPKHLITATGQRVTLRCSPRSGDLSVYWYQQSLDQGLQFLIQYYNGEERAKGNILERFSAQQFPDLHSELNLSSLELGDSALYFCASSPRENTGELFFGEGSRLTVL.

This CDR3 reads CSVEDPGAATNEKLFF. In nucleotides, the CDR3 is TGCAGCGTTGAAGACCCAGGGGCGGCAACTAATGAAAAACTGTTTTTT. The V call is TRBV29-1, the J call TRBJ1-4, with TRBD1 as a possible D gene (6 bases). V lost 0 bases to trimming and J lost 0 bases, with 11 bases between them. This CDR3 has 16 amino acids. CDR1 SQVTM and CDR2 ANQGSEA come from the germline V gene. Complete variable domain (other parts from reference TRBV29-1 and TRBJ1-4): SAVISQKPSRDICQRGTSLTIQCQVDSQVTMMFWYRQQPGQSLTLIATANQGSEATYESGFVIDKFPISRPNLTFSTLTVSNMSPEDSSIYLCSVEDPGAATNEKLFFGSGTQLSVL.

A single count supports this clone. The rearrangement links TRBV12-2 to TRBJ2-7; the table's D call, TRBD1, was not checked against the DNA. TRBV12-2 is tagged as a pseudogene. The CDR3 contains 20 residues. The DNA of the CDR3 is TGTGCAAGTCGCTTAGCAAACTCCGACGGCAGGGGGATTTTTCTGTTCGAGCAGTACTTC. Protein sequence: CASRLANSDGRGIFLFEQYF.

This clone was recorded once. This rearrangement joins TRBV3-1 (or the pseudogene TRBV3-2) to TRBJ2-2; tentative D call: TRBD2 (5 bases). CDR1 and CDR2 (germline): LGHDT, YNNKEL (reference sequence). Between the trimmed V and J ends, which lost 1 base and 4 bases, there was a span of 10 bases. This CDR3 contains 15 residues. CDR3 loop: CASSQARGPTGELFF. CDR3 DNA: TGTGCCAGCAGCCAAGCCCGCGGGCCCACCGGGGAGCTGTTTTTT.

The CDR3 is CASSQDGNNEQFF. The CDR3 nucleotides read TGTGCCAGCAGCCAAGACGGGAACAATGAGCAGTTCTTC. This rearrangement joins TRBV3-1 (or the pseudogene TRBV3-2) to TRBJ2-1; D might be TRBD2 (5 bases). CDR1 is LGHDT, CDR2 YNNKEL, per germline (reference sequence). The CDR3 extends over 13 amino acids. The V end lost 0 bases, the J end lost 5 bases, and 5 bases lay between the germline ends.

This chain uses TRBV5-6 with TRBJ1-1, with no clear D. Germline CDR1 SGHDT, CDR2 YYEEEE. Trimming pared 1 base from V and 10 bases from J, leaving 14 bases between. The CDR3 is 13 residues long. The CDR3 protein is CASSLKPDTPAFF. The CDR3 DNA reads as TGTGCCAGCAGCTTGAAACCAGACACACCAGCTTTCTTT.

The chain links TRBV5-6 to TRBJ1-1, with D perhaps TRBD1 (6 bases). Germline-derived CDR1 and CDR2 are SGHDT and YYEEEE. The ends were cut back, 0 bases at V and 5 bases at J, with 17 bases in the middle. This CDR3 comprises 16 residues. CDR3 sequence (DNA): TGTGCCAGCAGCTTGGAAGGCAGGGGTTTTGGAACTGAAGCTTTCTTT. Translation: CASSLEGRGFGTEAFF.

This sequence joins TRBV15 and TRBJ1-1; TRBD1 might be the D (6 bases). Germline loops: CDR1 LNHNV, CDR2 YYDKDF (reference sequence). V dropped 5 bases and J dropped 7 bases, with 14 bases sitting between them. This CDR3 comprises 13 residues. The CDR3 sequence is CATSVRRGGEAFF. In DNA form, the CDR3 reads TGTGCCACCAGCGTCCGAAGGGGGGGTGAAGCTTTCTTT.

V and J are TRBV6-5 and TRBJ1-2; 7 bases align to TRBD1. Germline V gene sequence: CDR1 MNHEY, CDR2 SVGAGI. CDR3 length: 14 amino acids. After removal of 7 bases from V and 1 base from J, the junction contained 6 bases not matched to a gene. CDR3 bases: TGTGCCAGCACTTATGGACAGGATAACTATGGCTACACCTTC. It codes for CASTYGQDNYGYTF.

This chain joins TRBV30 and TRBJ1-2, with TRBD1 as a possible D gene (5 bases). The CDR3 has 14 amino acids. V shed 1 base and J shed 8 bases, with 17 bases lying between them. Germline V gene lookup returns CDR1 GTSNPN and CDR2 SVGIG (reference sequence). CDR3 sequence: CAWSEPVRGDGYTF. CDR3 nucleotides: TGTGCCTGGAGTGAACCCGTCCGGGGGGACGGCTACACCTTC.

The DNA of the CDR3 is TGTGCCAGCAGGGCGGGACAGGGTGTCCAGCCCCAGCATTTT. This encodes CASRAGQGVQPQHF. This chain links TRBV2 with TRBJ1-5, with 9 bases aligning to TRBD1. Per germline, CDR1 SNHLY and CDR2 FYNNEI. This CDR3 region has 14 residues. The V gene end was trimmed by 6 bases and the J gene end by 7 bases; junction bases not matched to a gene: 7.

The rearrangement links TRBV13 to TRBJ2-7; 9 nucleotides align to TRBD1. J was trimmed by 5 bases and V by 4 bases; bases with no gene match: 3. There are 13 residues in the CDR3. Germline CDR1 and CDR2: PRHDT and FYEKMQ (reference sequence). The CDR3 here is CASSSRTGDEQYF. In DNA form, the CDR3 reads TGTGCCAGCAGCTCCCGGACAGGGGACGAGCAGTACTTC.

DNA of the CDR3: TGTGCCAGCAGCCCCCGTAGGGGGCCGGGGAACGGGACTGAAGCTTTCTTT. It translates to CASSPRRGPGNGTEAFF. This sequence joins TRBV7-9 and TRBJ1-1; 7 bases fit TRBD1. After removal of 5 bases from V and 5 bases from J, the junction contained 17 bases not matched to a gene. Germline V gene sequence: CDR1 SEHNR, CDR2 FQNEAQ (reference sequence). The CDR3 spans 17 residues.

This clone was detected once. The chain uses TRBV27 and TRBJ1-2; tentative D call: TRBD1 (5 bases). CDR1 MNHEY and CDR2 SMNVEV come from the germline V gene (reference sequence). The CDR3 contains 14 residues. V lost 6 bases and J lost 5, with 16 bases in between. The CDR3 reads CASSPNGGGYGYTF. The DNA for the CDR3 is TGTGCCAGCAGCCCCAATGGTGGGGGGTATGGCTACACCTTC.

V is TRBV7-9 and J is TRBJ1-2, with 10 bases that match TRBD1. The ends lost 2 bases at V and 8 bases at J; junction bases unmatched: 14. Germline lookup yields CDR1 SEHNR and CDR2 FQNEAQ (reference sequence). The CDR3 length is 17 residues. CDR3 in amino acids: CASSLSSGTGDPKGYTF. The CDR3, as DNA: TGTGCCAGCAGCTTATCGTCCGGGACAGGGGATCCTAAGGGCTACACCTTC.

This sequence joins TRBV5-6 and TRBJ1-6, with no clear D. In germline, CDR1 is SGHDT, CDR2 YYEEEE. Trimming shortened V by 3 bases and J by 8 bases, and 9 bases separated the two germline ends. The CDR3 has 13 amino acids. In DNA form, the CDR3 reads TGTGCCAGCAGCTCTAGAGTGGATTCACCCCTCCACTTT. Translation gives CASSSRVDSPLHF.

The rearrangement links TRBV10-3 to TRBJ1-1; D is possibly TRBD1 (5 bases). Trimming pared 5 bases from V and 1 base from J, leaving 8 bases between. Germline CDR1 reads ENHRY; CDR2 reads SYGVKD. The CDR3 loop spans 13 amino acids. The CDR3 DNA sequence: TGTGCCATCAGTCGACAGCAGAACACTGAAGCTTTCTTT. Protein: CAISRQQNTEAFF.

This clone was counted a single time. The rearrangement uses TRBV29-1 and TRBJ2-7, with a possible D match to TRBD1 (7 bases). V was clipped by 1 base and J by 3 bases, with 16 bases between them. From germline, CDR1 is SQVTM and CDR2 ANQGSEA. The length of the CDR3 is 15 residues. CDR3 region: CSVEGGAGGLYEQYF. The CDR3, as DNA: TGCAGCGTTGAAGGCGGGGCAGGGGGGCTCTACGAGCAGTACTTC.

The rearrangement uses TRBV18 and TRBJ2-1; TRBD2 might be the D (5 bases). The CDR3 has 12 amino acids. CDR1 is KGHSH and CDR2 is LQKENI in the germline V gene. V was pared by 5 bases and J by 10 bases, with 12 bases between. CDR3 residues: CASSSSGGEQFF. Written as DNA, the CDR3 is TGTGCCAGCTCATCATCAGGCGGGGAGCAGTTCTTC.